The present TCR beta chain was sequenced within a study of blood T cell repertoires in COVID-19. About the research overall: COVID-19 samples collected from the United States, Italy and Spain covered acute and convalescent phases.

Which cohort a participant joined came from the clinical history participants gave. With 8 bases removed from V and 5 bases from J, the gap between germline ends came to 15 bases. CDR3 length equals 14 residues. Germline V gives CDR1 MDHEN, CDR2 SYDVKM. In the original analysis: Amplification from reference gene primers served as the basis for estimated nucleated cell counts. The table came from immunoSEQ multiplex PCR; TCRdb's copy has only in-frame clones and leaves some out. D and trimming were read from the DNA, whereas the V and J calls and clone size are those reported in that table. Among 190,000 or so clones, 87% were seen once, and the ten largest hold 10% to 13%.

The chain has TRBV28 and TRBJ1-4; D remains ambiguous. What was sequenced was PBMCs or T cells enriched from blood (not recorded which). This receptor was obtained from a man aged 18 to 30 with acute COVID-19. CDR3 in amino acids: CASGPRSPNEKLFF. CDR3 DNA sequence: TGTGCCAGCGGTCCGCGGTCCCCCAATGAAAAACTGTTTTTT. The whole variable domain, filled in from reference TRBV28 and TRBJ1-4, reads DVKVTQSSRYLVKRTGEKVFLECVQDMDHENMFWYRQDPGLGLRLIYFSYDVKMKEKGDIPEGYSVSREKKERFSLILESASTNQTSMYLCASGPRSPNEKLFFGSGTQLSVL.